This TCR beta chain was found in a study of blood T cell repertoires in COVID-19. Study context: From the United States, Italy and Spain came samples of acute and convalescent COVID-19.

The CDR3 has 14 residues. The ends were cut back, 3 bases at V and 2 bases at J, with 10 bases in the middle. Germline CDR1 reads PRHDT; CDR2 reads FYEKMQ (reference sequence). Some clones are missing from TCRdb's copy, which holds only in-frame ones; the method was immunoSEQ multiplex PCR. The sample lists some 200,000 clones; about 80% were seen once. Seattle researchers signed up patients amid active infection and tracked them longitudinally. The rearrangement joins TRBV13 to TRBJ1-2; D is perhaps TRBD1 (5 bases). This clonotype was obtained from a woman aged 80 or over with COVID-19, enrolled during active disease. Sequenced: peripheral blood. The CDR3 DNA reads TGTGCCAGCAGCTTGGAAGCAGGGAACTATGGCTACACCTTC. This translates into CASSLEAGNYGYTF.